A selection of T cell receptor beta chains follows, all from one sample in a study of blood T cell repertoires in COVID-19. Clones were sequenced by immunoSEQ multiplex PCR, and TCRdb holds only the in-frame ones, with some missing. The sample has some 70,000 clones; approximately 80% are singletons. Sequencing input: peripheral blood. Every receptor here comes from a man in his sixties with COVID-19, enrolled during active disease. Both conserved end residues are part of each CDR3. The D gene is left open where the match is weak.

TRBJ1-4,13,TRBV7-9,.,TGTGCCAGCAGCTTGGATGCCGGGGAAAAACTGTTTTTT,CASSLDAGEKLFF
TRBJ2-3,14,TRBV20-1,.,TGCAGTGCTAGTAGGGCGGAGGGCACAGATACGCAGTATTTT,CSASRAEGTDTQYF
TRBJ1-3,16,TRBV7-2,TRBD1,TGTGCCAGCAGCTTAATGGGGACAGGGGTTGGAAACACCATATATTTT,CASSLMGTGVGNTIYF
TRBJ2-7,13,TRBV5-5,.,TGTGCCAGCAGCTTGGACGGGTTTTACGAGCAGTACTTC,CASSLDGFYEQYF
TRBJ2-5,17,TRBV4-1,TRBD1,TGCGCCAGCAGCCAAGAAGGCGGGACAGGGGGACGAGAGACCCAGTACTTC,CASSQEGGTGGRETQYF
TRBJ2-1,16,TRBV15,TRBD2,TGTGCCACCAGCAGAGGGACGACTAGCGGGAGTACTGAGCAGTTCTTC,CATSRGTTSGSTEQFF
TRBJ2-3,16,TRBV6-2/TRBV6-3,.,TGTGCCAGCAGTTATAGGCCAAGGGAGGGCACAGATACGCAGTATTTT,CASSYRPREGTDTQYF
TRBJ1-2,13,TRBV6-5,TRBD1,TGTGCCAGCAGTTTTACGGACAGGGGAGGCTACACCTTC,CASSFTDRGGYTF
TRBJ1-2,13,TRBV6-5,TRBD1,TGTGCCAGCAGCCGGGACAGGGGGCTTGGCTACACCTTC,CASSRDRGLGYTF
TRBJ2-2,14,TRBV7-9,.,TGTGCCAGCAGCTTAGACGCAGATACCGGGGAGCTGTTTTTT,CASSLDADTGELFF